A selection of T cell receptor beta chains follows, all from one sample in a study of vaccination and CD4 T cells after COVID-19. For these receptors, no antigen is known. TCRdb re-called the PCR reads with MiXCR, one entry per CDR3 protein. The sample yields about 19,000 distinct CDR3 sequences, approximately 30% seen once. The sequenced sample was cultured CD4+ T cells from blood. The receptors were gathered from a human donor with COVID-19. Each CDR3 is given with its conserved first and last residue. A D gene is named only where the DNA matches it firmly. For some rows the clone size is stated as once, few or many, or as a class when expanded; others skip it.

TRBV6-1	TRBJ1-5	few	-	TGTGCCAGCAGTGTTATCTCCCCGGCGAGCAATCAGCCCCAGCATTTT	CASSVISPASNQPQHF
TRBV30	TRBJ2-2	few	-	TGTGCCTGGAGGAATTACATAGGGGTCACCGGGGAGCTGTTTTTT	CAWRNYIGVTGELFF
TRBV7-2	TRBJ1-2	-	-	TGTGCCGAGGCCTTGGGGGAGCGCTATGGCTACACCTTC	CAEALGERYGYTF
TRBV7-2	TRBJ2-7	-	TRBD2	TGTGCCAGCAGCCGACTAGCGGGGCAATACCCCTACGAGCAGTACTTC	CASSRLAGQYPYEQYF
TRBV5-1	TRBJ1-1	-	TRBD1	TGCGCCAGCAGCGAGGATGGACAGGGCTTGAACACTGAAGCTTTCTTT	CASSEDGQGLNTEAFF
TRBV14	TRBJ2-2	-	-	TGTGCCAGCAGCCAGATTACCCCGGCACGTACCGGGGAGCTGTTTTTT	CASSQITPARTGELFF
TRBV3-1	TRBJ1-2	-	-	TGTGCCAGCAGCCAACCGATGACTAACTATGGCTACACCTTC	CASSQPMTNYGYTF
TRBV12-3/TRBV12-4	TRBJ2-7	-	-	TGTGCCAGCAGTTTGGGACGGAGAATAAGCTCCTACGAGCAGTACTTC	CASSLGRRISSYEQYF
TRBV6-5	TRBJ1-1	-	-	TGTGCCAGCAGTTCCTGGGACGGGAGAAGCACTGAAGCTTTCTTT	CASSSWDGRSTEAFF
TRBV12-5	TRBJ1-5	-	-	TGTGCTAGTGGCCCCGACATTCAGCCCCAGCATTTT	CASGPDIQPQHF
TRBV19	TRBJ1-6	-	TRBD1	TGTGCCAGTATCGAACAGGGGTATAATTCACCCCTCCACTTT	CASIEQGYNSPLHF
TRBV11-3	TRBJ2-2	-	TRBD2	TGTGCCAGCAGCTTAGGGGGGGGCACCGGGGAGCTGTTTTTT	CASSLGGGTGELFF
TRBV7-3	TRBJ2-5	-	-	TGTGCCAGCAGCTTAGAGGGGGGCGGGGAGACCCAGTACTTC	CASSLEGGGETQYF
TRBV7-2	TRBJ1-1	-	TRBD1	TGTGCCAGCAGCTCTAGACAGGGAGGGCCCTCAGAAGCTTTCTTT	CASSSRQGGPSEAFF
TRBV7-2	TRBJ2-7	few	-	TGTGCCAGCAGCTCCCTCGACAGCTACGAGCAGTACTTC	CASSSLDSYEQYF
TRBV11-3	TRBJ1-2	-	-	TGTGCCAGCAGCTTAGGGACTTGGGACTATGGCTACACCTTC	CASSLGTWDYGYTF
TRBV4-2	TRBJ1-1	few	TRBD1	TGTGCCAGCAGCCAACCGGACAGGGTTAACACTGAAGCTTTCTTT	CASSQPDRVNTEAFF
TRBV19	TRBJ1-1	few	-	TGTGCCAGTAGTATAGAAGGCAGGGCGAACACTGAAGCTTTCTTT	CASSIEGRANTEAFF
TRBV6-1	TRBJ1-6	few	-	TGTGCCAGCAGTGCGTTGCTGGGGCGGGGTTCACCCCTCCACTTT	CASSALLGRGSPLHF
TRBV20-1	TRBJ2-2	few	TRBD2	TGCAGTGCTCCGTTTCTAGCGGGGGGGACCGGGGAGCTGTTTTTT	CSAPFLAGGTGELFF
TRBV6-2/TRBV6-3	TRBJ1-2	-	TRBD1	TGTGCCAGCAGTAGAGACAGGGGACTATATGGCTACACCTTC	CASSRDRGLYGYTF
TRBV4-2	TRBJ1-1	-	-	TGTGCCAGCAGCCAAGATCTGGGGGGGCGTAGGGTCACTGAAGCTTTCTTT	CASSQDLGGRRVTEAFF
TRBV5-4	TRBJ1-5	-	-	TGTGCCACCAACTTCGGGGGTAGCAATCAGCCCCAGCATTTT	CATNFGGSNQPQHF
TRBV27	TRBJ1-2	medium-sized	-	TGTGCCAGCAGTTTAGGGTCCGGCCCTAACTATGGCTACACCTTC	CASSLGSGPNYGYTF
TRBV9	TRBJ1-2	few	TRBD1	TGTGCCAGCAGCGTAGAGTCAGGGGGAGGGATCAGCTATGGCTACACCTTC	CASSVESGGGISYGYTF
TRBV6-1	TRBJ1-3	medium-sized	TRBD1	TGTGCCAGCAGGACAGGGACTGGAAACACCATATATTTT	CASRTGTGNTIYF
TRBV30	TRBJ1-1	-	-	TGTGCCTGGAGCCCCTGGGAGGGTAGGGGATTGAACACTGAAGCTTTCTTT	CAWSPWEGRGLNTEAFF
TRBV6-5	TRBJ2-2	-	-	TGTGCCAGCAGTTACCCCAAGGGGCGATTAACCGGGGAGCTGTTTTTT	CASSYPKGRLTGELFF
TRBV9	TRBJ1-1	few	-	TGTGCGACTAGTCCGGGACACAGAAACACTGAAGCTTTCTTT	CATSPGHRNTEAFF
TRBV10-3	TRBJ2-7	-	TRBD2	TGTGCCACACAGCGGGAGAGCTCCTACGAGCAGTACTTC	CATQRESSYEQYF
TRBV27	TRBJ1-1	-	-	TGTGCCAGCAGGTACGGCAGGAACCTTGACACTGAAGCTTTCTTT	CASRYGRNLDTEAFF
TRBV19	TRBJ2-3	few	-	TGTGCCAGTAGTGCCTACAGGGAGCTCACAGATACGCAGTATTTT	CASSAYRELTDTQYF
TRBV24-1	TRBJ1-4	few	TRBD1	TGTGCCACCAGTGACCCGGGACAGGGGAGGCGAAAACTGTTTTTT	CATSDPGQGRRKLFF
TRBV7-4	TRBJ2-7	-	-	TGTGCCAGCAGCGTAGGGGCTAGCAGTCCTAACGAGCAGTACTTC	CASSVGASSPNEQYF
TRBV7-6	TRBJ2-1	few	-	TGTGCCAGCAGCGGCCCCGGGCAACCCGAGCAGTTCTTC	CASSGPGQPEQFF
TRBV27	TRBJ2-5	-	-	TGTGCCAGCAGTATCCGGCGGTTCCAAGAGACCCAGTACTTC	CASSIRRFQETQYF
TRBV28	TRBJ2-1	-	-	TGTGTCAGCAGAAAACAGGGTACTTCTCGGAATGAGCAGTTCTTC	CVSRKQGTSRNEQFF
TRBV12-3/TRBV12-4	TRBJ1-1	-	-	TGTGCCAGCAGCCCTCCGCTGGGAACCAACACTGAAGCTTTCTTT	CASSPPLGTNTEAFF
TRBV7-2	TRBJ2-2	-	-	TGTGCCAGCCTGTCTGAGATCCAGGCCGGGGAGCTGTTTTTT	CASLSEIQAGELFF
TRBV5-4	TRBJ1-1	-	TRBD1	TGTGCCAGCAGCTTGGAAAGGGACAGGGCCGCTTTCTTT	CASSLERDRAAFF
TRBV10-3	TRBJ2-7	-	TRBD1	TGTGCCATCGGCCGGGGACAGGGTCTCTACGAGCAGTACTTC	CAIGRGQGLYEQYF
TRBV5-6	TRBJ1-1	few	-	TGTGCCAGCAGCGCCGTCCGAGCGGCAAAAATGAACACTGAAGCTTTCTTT	CASSAVRAAKMNTEAFF
TRBV7-6	TRBJ2-7	-	-	TGTGCCAGCAGCTTAGCGAACCCAGGGGGGACCTACGAGCAGTACTTC	CASSLANPGGTYEQYF
TRBV27	TRBJ2-2	few	-	TGTGCCAGCAGTCTAGGCTCGGCCGGGGAGCTGTTTTTT	CASSLGSAGELFF
TRBV7-6	TRBJ1-1	few	-	TGTGCCAGCAGCTTAGATCCAGGGAACACTGAAGCTTTCTTT	CASSLDPGNTEAFF
TRBV7-6	TRBJ1-6	once	-	TGTGCCAGCAGCTTAGGACAGCACTCGGGAAATTCACCCCTCCACTTT	CASSLGQHSGNSPLHF
TRBV20-1	TRBJ2-2	-	-	TGCAGTGCTAGTCTCCCAATCACCGGGGAGCCGTTTTTT	CSASLPITGEPFF
TRBV9	TRBJ2-5	-	TRBD2	TGTGCCAGCAGCGTAGAGTCCGGGGGGTTCCAAGAGACCCAGTACTTC	CASSVESGGFQETQYF
TRBV6-1	TRBJ2-3	few	TRBD2	TGTGCCAGCAGTGTAGCGGGGGGTTGGACAGATACGCAGTATTTT	CASSVAGGWTDTQYF
TRBV12-3/TRBV12-4	TRBJ2-2	-	TRBD2	TGTGCCAGCAGTTTAATCGGGGGGGTCGCTACCGGGGAGCTGTTTTTT	CASSLIGGVATGELFF